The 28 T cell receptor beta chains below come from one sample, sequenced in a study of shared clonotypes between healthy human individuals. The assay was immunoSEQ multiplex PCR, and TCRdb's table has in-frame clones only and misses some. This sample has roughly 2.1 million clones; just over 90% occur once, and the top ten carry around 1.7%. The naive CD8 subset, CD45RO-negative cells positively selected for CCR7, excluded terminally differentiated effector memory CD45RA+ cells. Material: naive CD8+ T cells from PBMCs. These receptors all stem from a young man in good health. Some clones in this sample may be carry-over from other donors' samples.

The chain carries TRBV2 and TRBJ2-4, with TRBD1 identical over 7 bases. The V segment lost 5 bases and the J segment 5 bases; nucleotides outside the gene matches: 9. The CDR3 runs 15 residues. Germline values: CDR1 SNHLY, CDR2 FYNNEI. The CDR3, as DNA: TGTGCCAGCAGTCCGGCGGTCCAGGGGGAAAACATTCAGTACTTC. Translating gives CASSPAVQGENIQYF.

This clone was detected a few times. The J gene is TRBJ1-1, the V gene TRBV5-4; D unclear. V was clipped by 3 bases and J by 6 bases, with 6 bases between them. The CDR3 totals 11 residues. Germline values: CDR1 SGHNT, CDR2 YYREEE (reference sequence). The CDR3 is CASSWGSEAFF. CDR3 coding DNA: TGTGCCAGCAGCTGGGGTTCTGAAGCTTTCTTT.

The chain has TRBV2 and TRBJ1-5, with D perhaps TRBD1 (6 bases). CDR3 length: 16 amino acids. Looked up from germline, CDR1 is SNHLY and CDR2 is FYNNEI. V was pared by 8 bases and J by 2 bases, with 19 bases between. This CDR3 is CASGGLQPAGNQPQHF. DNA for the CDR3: TGTGCCAGCGGGGGGCTTCAACCTGCGGGCAATCAGCCCCAGCATTTT.

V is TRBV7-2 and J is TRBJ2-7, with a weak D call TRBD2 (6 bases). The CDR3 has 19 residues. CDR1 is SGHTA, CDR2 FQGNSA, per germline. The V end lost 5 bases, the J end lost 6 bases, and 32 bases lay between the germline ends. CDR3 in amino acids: CASSTRTWRVGVNVGEQYF. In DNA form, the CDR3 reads TGTGCCAGCAGCACACGGACATGGAGGGTAGGTGTAAACGTCGGCGAGCAGTACTTC.

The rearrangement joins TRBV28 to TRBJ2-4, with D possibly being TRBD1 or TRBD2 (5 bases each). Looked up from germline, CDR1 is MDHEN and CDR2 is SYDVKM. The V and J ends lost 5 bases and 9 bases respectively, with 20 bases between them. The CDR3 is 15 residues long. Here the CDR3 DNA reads TGTGCCAGCAGTCCTTTGAGTGGGGGTGGTGTCATTCAGTACTTC. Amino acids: CASSPLSGGGVIQYF.

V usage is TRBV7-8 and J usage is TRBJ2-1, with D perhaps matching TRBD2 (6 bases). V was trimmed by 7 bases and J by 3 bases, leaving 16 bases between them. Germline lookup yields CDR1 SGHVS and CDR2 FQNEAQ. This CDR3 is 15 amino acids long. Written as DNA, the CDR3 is TGTGCCAGCACCCCCCCGGGGGAGGTCTACAATGAGCAGTTCTTC. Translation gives CASTPPGEVYNEQFF. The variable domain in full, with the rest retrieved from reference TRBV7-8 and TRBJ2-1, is GAGVSQSPRYKVAKRGQDVALRCDPISGHVSLFWYQQALGQGPEFLTYFQNEAQLDKSGLPSDRFFAERPEGSVSTLKIQRTQQEDSAVYLCASTPPGEVYNEQFFGPGTRLTVL.

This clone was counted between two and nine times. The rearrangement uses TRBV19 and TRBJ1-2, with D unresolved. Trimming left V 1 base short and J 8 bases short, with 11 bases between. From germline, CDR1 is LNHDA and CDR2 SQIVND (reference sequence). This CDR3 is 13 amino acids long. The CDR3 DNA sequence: TGTGCCAGTAGTATAGTTTCTGGGAAGGGCTACACCTTC. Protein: CASSIVSGKGYTF.

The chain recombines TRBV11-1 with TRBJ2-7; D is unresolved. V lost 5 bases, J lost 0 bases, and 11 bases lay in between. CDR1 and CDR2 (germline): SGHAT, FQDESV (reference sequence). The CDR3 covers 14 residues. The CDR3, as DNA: TGTGCCAGCAGCCGGGCTGCCGACTCCTACGAGCAGTACTTC. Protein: CASSRAADSYEQYF.

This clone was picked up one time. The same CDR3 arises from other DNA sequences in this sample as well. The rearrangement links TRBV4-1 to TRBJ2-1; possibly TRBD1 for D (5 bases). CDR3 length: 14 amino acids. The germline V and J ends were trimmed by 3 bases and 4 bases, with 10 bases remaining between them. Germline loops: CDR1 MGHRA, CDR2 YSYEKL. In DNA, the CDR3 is TGCGCCAGCAGCCAGGTAACAGGTTACAATGAGCAGTTCTTC. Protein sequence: CASSQVTGYNEQFF.

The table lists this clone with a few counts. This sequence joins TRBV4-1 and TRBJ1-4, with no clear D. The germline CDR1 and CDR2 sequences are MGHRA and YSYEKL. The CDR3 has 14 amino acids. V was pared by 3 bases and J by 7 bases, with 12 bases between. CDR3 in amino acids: CASSQSAPGEKLFF. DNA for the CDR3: TGCGCCAGCAGCCAGTCTGCGCCGGGTGAAAAACTGTTTTTT.

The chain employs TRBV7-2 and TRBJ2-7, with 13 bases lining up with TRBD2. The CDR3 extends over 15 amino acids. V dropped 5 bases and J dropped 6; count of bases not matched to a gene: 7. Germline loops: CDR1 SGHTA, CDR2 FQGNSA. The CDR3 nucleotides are TGTGCCAGCAGCATGGGACTAGCGGGGCATTCCGAGCAGTACTTC. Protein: CASSMGLAGHSEQYF.

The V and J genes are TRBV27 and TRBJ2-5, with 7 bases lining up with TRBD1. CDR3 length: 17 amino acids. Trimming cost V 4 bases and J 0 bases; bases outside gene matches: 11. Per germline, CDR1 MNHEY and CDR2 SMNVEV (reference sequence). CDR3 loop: CASSSTSGTAYQETQYF. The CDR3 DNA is TGTGCCAGCAGTTCGACTTCCGGGACAGCGTACCAAGAGACCCAGTACTTC.

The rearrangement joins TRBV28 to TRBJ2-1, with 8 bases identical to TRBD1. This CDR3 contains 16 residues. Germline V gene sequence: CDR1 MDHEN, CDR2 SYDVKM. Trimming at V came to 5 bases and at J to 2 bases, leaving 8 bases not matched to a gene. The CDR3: CASSPTTGAPYNEQFF. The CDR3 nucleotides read TGTGCCAGCAGTCCAACGACAGGGGCCCCCTACAATGAGCAGTTCTTC.

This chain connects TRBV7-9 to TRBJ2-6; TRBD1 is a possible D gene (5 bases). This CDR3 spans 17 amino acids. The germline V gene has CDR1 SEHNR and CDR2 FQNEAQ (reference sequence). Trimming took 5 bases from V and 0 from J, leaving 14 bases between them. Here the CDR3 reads CASSQGGIGSGANVLTF. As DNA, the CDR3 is TGTGCCAGCAGCCAGGGCGGAATCGGCTCTGGGGCCAACGTCCTGACTTTC. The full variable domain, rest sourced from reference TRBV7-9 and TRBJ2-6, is DTGVSQNPRHKITKRGQNVTFRCDPISEHNRLYWYRQTLGQGPEFLTYFQNEAQLEKSRLLSDRFSAERPKGSFSTLEIQRTEQGDSAMYLCASSQGGIGSGANVLTFGAGSRLTVL.

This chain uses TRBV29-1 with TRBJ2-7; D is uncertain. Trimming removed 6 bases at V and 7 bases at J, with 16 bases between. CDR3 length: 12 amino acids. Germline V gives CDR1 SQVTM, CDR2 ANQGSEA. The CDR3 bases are TGCAGCGTGCCAACTGGGCTAGGGGAGCAGTACTTC. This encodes CSVPTGLGEQYF.

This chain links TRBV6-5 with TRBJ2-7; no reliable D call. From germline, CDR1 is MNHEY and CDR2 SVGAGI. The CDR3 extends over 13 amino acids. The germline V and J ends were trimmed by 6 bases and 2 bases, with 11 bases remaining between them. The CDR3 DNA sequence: TGTGCCAGCAGCCTCGGGTTCACCTACGAGCAGTACTTC. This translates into CASSLGFTYEQYF.

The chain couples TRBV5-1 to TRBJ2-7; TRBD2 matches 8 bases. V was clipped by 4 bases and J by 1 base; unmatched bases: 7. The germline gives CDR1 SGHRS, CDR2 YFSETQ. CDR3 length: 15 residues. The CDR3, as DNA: TGCGCCAGCAGCGTCTACCTAGCGGGTTCCTACGAGCAGTACTTC. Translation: CASSVYLAGSYEQYF.

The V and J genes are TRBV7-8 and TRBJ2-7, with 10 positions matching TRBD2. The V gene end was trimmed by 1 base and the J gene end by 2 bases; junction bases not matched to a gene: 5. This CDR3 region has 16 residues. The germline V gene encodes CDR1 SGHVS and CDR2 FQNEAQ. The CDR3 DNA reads TGTGCCAGCAGCTTAGTACTAGCGGGAACAACCTACGAGCAGTACTTC. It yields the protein CASSLVLAGTTYEQYF. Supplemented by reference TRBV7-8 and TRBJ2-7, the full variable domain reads GAGVSQSPRYKVAKRGQDVALRCDPISGHVSLFWYQQALGQGPEFLTYFQNEAQLDKSGLPSDRFFAERPEGSVSTLKIQRTQQEDSAVYLCASSLVLAGTTYEQYFGPGTRLTVT.

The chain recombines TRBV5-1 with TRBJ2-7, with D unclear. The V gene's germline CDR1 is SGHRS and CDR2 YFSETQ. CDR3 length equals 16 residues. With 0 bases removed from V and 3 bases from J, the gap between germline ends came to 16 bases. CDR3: CASSLDGLRGDYEQYF. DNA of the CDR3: TGCGCCAGCAGCTTGGATGGATTACGAGGTGACTACGAGCAGTACTTC.

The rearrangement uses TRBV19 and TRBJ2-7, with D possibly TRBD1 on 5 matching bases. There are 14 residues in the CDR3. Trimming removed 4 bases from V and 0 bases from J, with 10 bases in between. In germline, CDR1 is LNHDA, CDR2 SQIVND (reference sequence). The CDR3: CASSTGPLSYEQYF. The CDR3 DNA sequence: TGTGCCAGTAGTACAGGGCCCCTCTCCTACGAGCAGTACTTC.

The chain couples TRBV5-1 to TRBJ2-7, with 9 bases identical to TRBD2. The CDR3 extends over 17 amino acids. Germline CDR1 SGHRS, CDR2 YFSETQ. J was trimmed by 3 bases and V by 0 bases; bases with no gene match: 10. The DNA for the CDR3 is TGCGCCAGCAGCTTGGGGCTAGCGGGGATCTCTGGCTACGAGCAGTACTTC. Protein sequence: CASSLGLAGISGYEQYF. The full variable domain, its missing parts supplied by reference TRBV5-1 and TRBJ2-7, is KAGVTQTPRYLIKTRGQQVTLSCSPISGHRSVSWYQQTPGQGLQFLFEYFSETQRNKGNFPGRFSGRQFSNSRSEMNVSTLELGDSALYLCASSLGLAGISGYEQYFGPGTRLTVT.

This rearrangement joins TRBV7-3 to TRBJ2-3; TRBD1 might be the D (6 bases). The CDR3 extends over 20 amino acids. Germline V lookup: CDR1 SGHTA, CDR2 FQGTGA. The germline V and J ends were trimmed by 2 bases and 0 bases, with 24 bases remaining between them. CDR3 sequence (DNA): TGTGCCAGCAGCTTAGTTGGCCCAGGGGACCCACCTTTTAGCACAGATACGCAGTATTTT. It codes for CASSLVGPGDPPFSTDTQYF.

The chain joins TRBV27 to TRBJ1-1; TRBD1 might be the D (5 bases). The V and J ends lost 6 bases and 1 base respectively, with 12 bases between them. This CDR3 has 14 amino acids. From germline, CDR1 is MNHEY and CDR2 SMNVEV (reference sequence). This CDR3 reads CASSWRGTNTEAFF. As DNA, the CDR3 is TGTGCCAGCAGCTGGAGGGGAACGAACACTGAAGCTTTCTTT.

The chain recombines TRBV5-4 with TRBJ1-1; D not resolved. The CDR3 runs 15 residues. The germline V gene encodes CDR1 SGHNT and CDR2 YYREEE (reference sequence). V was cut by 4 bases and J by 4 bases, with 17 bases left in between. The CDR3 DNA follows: TGTGCCAGCAGCCCCCTTGTGGGTGAAGGCACTGAAGCTTTCTTT. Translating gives CASSPLVGEGTEAFF.

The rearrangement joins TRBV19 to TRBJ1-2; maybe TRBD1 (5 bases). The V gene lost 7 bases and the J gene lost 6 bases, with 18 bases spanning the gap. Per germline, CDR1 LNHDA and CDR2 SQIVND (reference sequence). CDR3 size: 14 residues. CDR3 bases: TGTGCCAGTAACGTCCGGGGGTCAAATAATGGCTACACCTTC. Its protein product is CASNVRGSNNGYTF.

The CDR3 region is CASIRGGYTF. Written as DNA, the CDR3 is TGTGCCAGCATTAGGGGCGGCTACACCTTC. V gene TRBV2 combines with J gene TRBJ1-2; perhaps TRBD1 as D (5 bases). From germline, CDR1 is SNHLY and CDR2 FYNNEI. The germline V and J ends were trimmed by 7 bases and 8 bases, with 8 bases remaining between them. The length of the CDR3 is 10 residues.

Here the CDR3 reads CACPAGYGYTF. The CDR3 DNA reads TGTGCCTGCCCCGCGGGTTATGGCTACACCTTC. V is TRBV30 and J is TRBJ1-2; D not certain. The length of the CDR3 is 11 residues. CDR1 and CDR2 from the germline V gene are GTSNPN and SVGIG (reference sequence). The germline V and J ends were trimmed by 6 bases and 5 bases, with 10 bases remaining between them.

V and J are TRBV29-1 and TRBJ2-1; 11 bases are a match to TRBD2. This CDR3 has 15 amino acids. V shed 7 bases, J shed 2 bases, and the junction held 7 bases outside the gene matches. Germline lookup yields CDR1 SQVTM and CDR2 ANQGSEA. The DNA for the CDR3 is TGCAGCGCCGAGACTAGCGGGACCCCCTACAATGAGCAGTTCTTC. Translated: CSAETSGTPYNEQFF.